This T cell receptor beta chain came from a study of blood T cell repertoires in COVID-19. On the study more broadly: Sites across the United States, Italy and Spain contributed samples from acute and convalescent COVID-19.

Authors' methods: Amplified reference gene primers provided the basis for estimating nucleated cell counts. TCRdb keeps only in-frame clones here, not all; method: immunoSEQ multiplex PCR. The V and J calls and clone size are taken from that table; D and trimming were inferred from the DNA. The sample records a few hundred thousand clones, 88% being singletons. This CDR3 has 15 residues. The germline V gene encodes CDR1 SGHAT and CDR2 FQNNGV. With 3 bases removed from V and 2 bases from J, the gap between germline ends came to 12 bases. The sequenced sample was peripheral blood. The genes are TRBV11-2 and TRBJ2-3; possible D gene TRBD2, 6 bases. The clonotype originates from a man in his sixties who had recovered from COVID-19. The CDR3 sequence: CASSLGGMNTDTQYF. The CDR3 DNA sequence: TGTGCCAGCAGCTTGGGGGGAATGAACACAGATACGCAGTATTTT.